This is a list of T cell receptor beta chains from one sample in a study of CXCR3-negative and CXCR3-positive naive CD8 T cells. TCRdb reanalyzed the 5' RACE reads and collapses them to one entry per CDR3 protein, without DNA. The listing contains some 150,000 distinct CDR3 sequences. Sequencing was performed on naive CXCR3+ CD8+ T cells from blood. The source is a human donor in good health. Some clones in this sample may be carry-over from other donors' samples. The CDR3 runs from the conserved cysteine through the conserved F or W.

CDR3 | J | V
CASSLDLAGVDYEQYF | TRBJ2-7 | TRBV5-1
CATSGSTEAFF | TRBJ1-1 | TRBV2
CASILKRERARADTQYF | TRBJ2-3 | TRBV27
CASSPGTGVQPQHF | TRBJ1-5 | TRBV28
CSVVLENYGYTF | TRBJ1-2 | TRBV29-1
CATRPLIFSRQETQYF | TRBJ2-5 | TRBV28
CASKSWADEQYF | TRBJ2-7 | TRBV19
CASSTLSRNTGELFF | TRBJ2-2 | TRBV6-2/TRBV6-3
CASSGQSYQPQHF | TRBJ1-5 | TRBV6-2/TRBV6-3
CASSVDRQPYEQYF | TRBJ2-7 | TRBV25-1
CSVEGQSPPAQYF | TRBJ2-3 | TRBV29-1
CSARGVAGAPGELFF | TRBJ2-2 | TRBV20-1
CSVEFGYNEQFF | TRBJ2-1 | TRBV29-1
CASSLYGSRHYGYTF | TRBJ1-2 | TRBV28
CSVRMLLAGDGTYEQYF | TRBJ2-7 | TRBV29-1
CASGENYGYTF | TRBJ1-2 | TRBV27
CASRGLTYEQYF | TRBJ2-7 | TRBV4-1
CAISDEGPSYNEQFF | TRBJ2-1 | TRBV10-3
CASSSQGPYEQYF | TRBJ2-7 | TRBV5-1
CASSLGGPPQETQYF | TRBJ2-5 | TRBV7-6
CSVEVSGSTYEQYF | TRBJ2-7 | TRBV29-1
CASRQSGGGLEVDEQYF | TRBJ2-7 | TRBV7-3
CASSSRGANTDTQYF | TRBJ2-3 | TRBV7-6